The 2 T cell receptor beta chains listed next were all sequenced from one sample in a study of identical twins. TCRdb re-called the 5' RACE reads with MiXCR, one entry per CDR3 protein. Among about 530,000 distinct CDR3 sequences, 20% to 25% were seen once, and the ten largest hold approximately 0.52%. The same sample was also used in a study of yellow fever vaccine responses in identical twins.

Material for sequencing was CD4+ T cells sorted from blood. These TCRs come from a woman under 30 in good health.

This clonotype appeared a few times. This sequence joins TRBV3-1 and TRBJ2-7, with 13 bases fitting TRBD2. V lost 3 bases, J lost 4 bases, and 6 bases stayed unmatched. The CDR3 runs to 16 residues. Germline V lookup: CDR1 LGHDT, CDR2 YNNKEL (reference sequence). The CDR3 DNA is TGTGCCAGCAGCCATTTAGGACTAGCGGGAGTTTACGAGCAGTACTTC. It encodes CASSHLGLAGVYEQYF.

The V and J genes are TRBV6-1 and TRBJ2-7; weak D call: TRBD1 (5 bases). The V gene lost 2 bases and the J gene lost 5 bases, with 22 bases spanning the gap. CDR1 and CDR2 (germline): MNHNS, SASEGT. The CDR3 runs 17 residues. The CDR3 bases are TGTGCCAGCAGTGAAAGATTAGGGGCGAAGAGAGTCCACGAGCAGTACTTC. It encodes CASSERLGAKRVHEQYF.